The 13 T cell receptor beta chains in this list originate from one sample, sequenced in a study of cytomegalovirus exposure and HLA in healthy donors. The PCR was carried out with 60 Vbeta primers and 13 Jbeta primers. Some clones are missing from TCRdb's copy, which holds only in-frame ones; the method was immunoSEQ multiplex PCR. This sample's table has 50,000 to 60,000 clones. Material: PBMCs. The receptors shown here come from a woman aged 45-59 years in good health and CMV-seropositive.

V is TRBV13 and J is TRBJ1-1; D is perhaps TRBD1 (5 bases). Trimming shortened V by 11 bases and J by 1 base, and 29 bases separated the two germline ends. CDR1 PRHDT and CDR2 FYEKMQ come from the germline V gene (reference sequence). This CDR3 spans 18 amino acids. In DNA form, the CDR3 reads TGTGCCGTTAGCCAGGGAGGAGGATGGTTCCCTCAGAACACTGAAGCTTTCTTT. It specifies CAVSQGGGWFPQNTEAFF.

CDR3 loop: CASSSGLAVPDEQFF. CDR3 nucleotides: TGTGCCAGCTCATCTGGACTAGCGGTCCCCGATGAGCAGTTCTTC. The rearrangement links TRBV18 to TRBJ2-1; 10 bases are a match to TRBD2. Per the germline V gene, CDR1 is KGHSH and CDR2 is LQKENI. Trimming at V came to 5 bases and at J to 8 bases, leaving 9 bases not matched to a gene. CDR3 size: 15 residues.

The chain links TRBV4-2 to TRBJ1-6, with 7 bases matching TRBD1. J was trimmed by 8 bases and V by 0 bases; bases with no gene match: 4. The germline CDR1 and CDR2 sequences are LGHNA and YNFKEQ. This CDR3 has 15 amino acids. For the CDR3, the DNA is TGTGCCAGCAGCCAAGAGAAGGGGGCATATTCACCCCTCCACTTT. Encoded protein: CASSQEKGAYSPLHF.

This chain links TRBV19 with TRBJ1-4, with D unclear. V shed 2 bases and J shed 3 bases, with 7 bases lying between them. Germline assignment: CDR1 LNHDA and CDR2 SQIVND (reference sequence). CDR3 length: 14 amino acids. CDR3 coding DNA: TGTGCCAGTAGTATATCGTCGGCTAATGAAAAACTGTTTTTT. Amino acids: CASSISSANEKLFF.

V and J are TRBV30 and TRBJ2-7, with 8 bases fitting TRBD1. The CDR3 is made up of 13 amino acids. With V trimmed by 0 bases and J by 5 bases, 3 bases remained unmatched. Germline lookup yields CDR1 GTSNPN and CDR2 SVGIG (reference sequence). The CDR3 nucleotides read TGTGCCTGGAGTGTTCAGGGACAGGACGAGCAGTACTTC. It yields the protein CAWSVQGQDEQYF. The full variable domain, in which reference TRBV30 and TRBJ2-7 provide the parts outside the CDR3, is SQTIHQWPATLVQPVGSPLSLECTVEGTSNPNLYWYRQAAGRGLQLLFYSVGIGQISSEVPQNLSASRPQDRQFILSSKKLLLSDSGFYLCAWSVQGQDEQYFGPGTRLTVT.

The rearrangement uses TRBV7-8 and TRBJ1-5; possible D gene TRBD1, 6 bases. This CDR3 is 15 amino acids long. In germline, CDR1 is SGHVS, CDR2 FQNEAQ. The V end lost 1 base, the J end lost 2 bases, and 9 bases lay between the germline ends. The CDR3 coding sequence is TGTGCCAGCAGCTTAGAGTGGGGGCGCAATCAGCCCCAGCATTTT. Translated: CASSLEWGRNQPQHF. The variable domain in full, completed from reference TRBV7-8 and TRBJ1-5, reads GAGVSQSPRYKVAKRGQDVALRCDPISGHVSLFWYQQALGQGPEFLTYFQNEAQLDKSGLPSDRFFAERPEGSVSTLKIQRTQQEDSAVYLCASSLEWGRNQPQHFGDGTRLSIL.

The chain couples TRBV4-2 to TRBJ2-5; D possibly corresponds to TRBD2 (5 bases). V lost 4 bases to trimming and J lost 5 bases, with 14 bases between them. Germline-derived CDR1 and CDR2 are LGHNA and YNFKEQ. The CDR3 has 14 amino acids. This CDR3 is CASSRGGRTETQYF. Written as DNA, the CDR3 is TGTGCCAGCAGCCGCGGAGGCAGGACCGAGACCCAGTACTTC.

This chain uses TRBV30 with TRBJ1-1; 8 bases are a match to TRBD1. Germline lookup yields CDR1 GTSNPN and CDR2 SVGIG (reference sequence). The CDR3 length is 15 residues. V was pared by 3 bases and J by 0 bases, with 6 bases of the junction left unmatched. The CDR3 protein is CAWRGDRWVNTEAFF. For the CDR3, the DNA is TGTGCCTGGAGGGGGGACAGGTGGGTGAACACTGAAGCTTTCTTT.

The DNA for the CDR3 is TGTGCCAGCCAGCGGGGGACCCTCCGAGAGACCCAGTACTTC. This sequence encodes CASQRGTLRETQYF. The chain combines TRBV11-2 with TRBJ2-5; 8 bases agree with TRBD2. Germline lookup yields CDR1 SGHAT and CDR2 FQNNGV. This CDR3 has 14 amino acids. With V trimmed by 8 bases and J by 4 bases, 9 bases remained unmatched.

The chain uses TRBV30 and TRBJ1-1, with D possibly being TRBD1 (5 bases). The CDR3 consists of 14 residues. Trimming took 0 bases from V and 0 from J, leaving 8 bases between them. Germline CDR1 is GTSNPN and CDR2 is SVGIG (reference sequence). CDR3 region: CAWSVRGLNTEAFF. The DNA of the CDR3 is TGTGCCTGGAGTGTAAGGGGATTGAACACTGAAGCTTTCTTT.

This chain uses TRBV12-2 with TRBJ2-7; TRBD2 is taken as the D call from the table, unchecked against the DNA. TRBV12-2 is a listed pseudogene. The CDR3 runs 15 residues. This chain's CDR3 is CASRSLGDLRYEQYF. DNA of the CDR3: TGTGCAAGTCGCTCCCTCGGGGACTTACGCTACGAGCAGTACTTC.

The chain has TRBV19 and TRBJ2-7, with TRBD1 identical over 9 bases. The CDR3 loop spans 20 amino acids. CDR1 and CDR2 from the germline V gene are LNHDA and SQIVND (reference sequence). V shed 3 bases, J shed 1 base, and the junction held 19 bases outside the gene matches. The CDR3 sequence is CASSIRGSGQGRGGSYEQYF. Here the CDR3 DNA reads TGTGCCAGTAGTATCCGAGGGAGCGGACAGGGGAGAGGTGGGTCCTACGAGCAGTACTTC.

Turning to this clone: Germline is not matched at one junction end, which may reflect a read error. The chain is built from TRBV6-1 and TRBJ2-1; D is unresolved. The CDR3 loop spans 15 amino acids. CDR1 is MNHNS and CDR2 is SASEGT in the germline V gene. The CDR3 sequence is CASREVSGSYNEQFF. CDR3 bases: TGTGCCAGCAGAGAAGTCTCCGGCTCCTACAATGAGCAGTTCTTC.